This TCR beta chain was documented in a study of T cells after yellow fever vaccination. This clonotype was seen a handful of times. As yet, its antigen is unknown. Study-wide points: Although the secondary response was weaker, it peaked faster, at day 5 versus 15.

The CDR3 runs 14 residues. Trimming left V 4 bases short and J 4 bases short, with 13 bases between. Germline V gene sequence: CDR1 SGHDN, CDR2 FVKESK. TCRdb recomputed calls from the 5' RACE reads with MiXCR, one row per CDR3 protein. The top ten clones hold 0.45% to 0.65% of a sample with 200,000 to 300,000 distinct CDR3 sequences, 10% to 15% of them seen once. The sequence derives from a man younger than 40 who received the YFV17D yellow fever vaccine. Here the sequenced sample was CD4+ T cells sorted from PBMCs, taken 45 days after the yellow fever booster vaccination. The chain has TRBV14 and TRBJ1-1, with TRBD1 as a possible D gene (6 bases). The CDR3 nucleotides read TGTGCCAGCAGCCGAACAGGGTCTGGCACTGAAGCTTTCTTT. Its protein is CASSRTGSGTEAFF.